This entry lists 19 T cell receptor beta chains sequenced from one sample in a study of TIL therapy for anti-PD-1-resistant metastatic lung cancer. The immunoSEQ assay was v3. Sequenced by immunoSEQ multiplex PCR; TCRdb stores in-frame clones only, minus some. The sample includes about 50,000 clones, roughly 85% seen only once; the top ten take around 5%. Time point in this sample: pre-treatment sample, taken before nivolumab and TIL therapy. The sample was blood, taken at baseline. The receptors come from a person aged 25-85 years with non-small cell lung cancer.

The chain employs TRBV5-6 and TRBJ2-1; D uncertain. Between the trimmed V and J ends, which lost 0 bases and 7 bases, there was a span of 14 bases. Germline CDR1 and CDR2: SGHDT and YYEEEE. CDR3 length: 15 residues. In DNA, the CDR3 is TGTGCCAGCAGCTTGGGGCAGGTATCGATTAATGAGCAGTTCTTC. Amino acids: CASSLGQVSINEQFF.

The chain carries TRBV7-9 and TRBJ2-3, with 10 bases that match TRBD2. The CDR3 covers 12 residues. The germline CDR1 and CDR2 sequences are SEHNR and FQNEAQ (reference sequence). V gave up 3 bases and J gave up 11 bases; unmatched junction bases: 2. The CDR3, as DNA: TGTGCCAGCAGCTTTACTAGCGGGGTGCAGTATTTT. This codes for CASSFTSGVQYF.

V is TRBV28 and J is TRBJ2-7, with 9 bases matching TRBD1. Germline CDR1 is MDHEN and CDR2 is SYDVKM. The CDR3 totals 15 residues. Unmatched junction bases numbered 6, after V lost 2 bases and J lost 4 bases. Written as DNA, the CDR3 is TGTGCCAGCAGTTTAAGGGACAGGGTGGGTTACGAGCAGTACTTC. This codes for CASSLRDRVGYEQYF.

The table lists this clone with a few counts. The chain links TRBV3-1 (or the pseudogene TRBV3-2) to TRBJ2-2; TRBD1 agrees at 8 bases. V trimming: 4 bases; J trimming: 6 bases; junction bases outside the gene matches: 1. This CDR3 region has 13 residues. Germline-derived CDR1 and CDR2 are LGHDT and YNNKEL (reference sequence). CDR3: CASSPGGPGELFF. CDR3 DNA sequence: TGTGCCAGCAGCCCAGGGGGCCCCGGGGAGCTGTTTTTT.

The chain links TRBV28 to TRBJ1-1; no firm D call. The CDR3 consists of 14 residues. Per germline, CDR1 MDHEN and CDR2 SYDVKM. Trimming shortened V by 7 bases and J by 4 bases, and 16 bases separated the two germline ends. The chain's CDR3 is CASTLPDFPTEAFF. The CDR3 DNA is TGTGCCAGCACCTTACCCGATTTCCCCACTGAAGCTTTCTTT.

The chain couples TRBV29-1 to TRBJ2-1; 10 bases agree with TRBD2. Unmatched junction bases numbered 7, after V lost 2 bases and J lost 0 bases. The CDR3 has 17 residues. Germline lookup yields CDR1 SQVTM and CDR2 ANQGSEA. The chain's CDR3 is CSVESLAGASSYNEQFF. The CDR3 nucleotides read TGCAGCGTTGAAAGTCTAGCGGGAGCGAGCTCCTACAATGAGCAGTTCTTC.

This chain's CDR3 is CASWERGRPQETQYF. The CDR3 DNA reads TGTGCCAGCTGGGAAAGGGGCAGGCCTCAAGAGACCCAGTACTTC. The chain joins TRBV27 to TRBJ2-5; the D gene is possibly TRBD1 (5 bases). This CDR3 spans 15 amino acids. From germline, CDR1 is MNHEY and CDR2 SMNVEV (reference sequence). V dropped 8 bases and J dropped 2 bases, with 18 bases sitting between them.

CDR3 bases: TGTGCCAGCAGCCCTTCACAGGGGGTGGAGACCCAGTACTTC. It translates to CASSPSQGVETQYF. The chain links TRBV11-3 to TRBJ2-5; 8 bases are a match to TRBD1. The junction had 7 bases not matched to a gene; V was cut back by 5 bases and J by 5 bases. From germline, CDR1 is SGHNT and CDR2 YENEEA. The CDR3 is made up of 14 amino acids.

This chain links TRBV6-1 with TRBJ2-1; no definite D call. V was pared by 0 bases and J by 3 bases, with 9 bases between. Germline-derived CDR1 and CDR2 are MNHNS and SASEGT. CDR3 size: 15 residues. CDR3 DNA: TGTGCCAGCAGTGAAGCTGGCGGTTACTACAATGAGCAGTTCTTC. Translated, it gives CASSEAGGYYNEQFF.

V usage is TRBV2 and J usage is TRBJ2-2; possibly TRBD2 for D (5 bases). This CDR3 is 15 amino acids long. Germline-derived CDR1 and CDR2 are SNHLY and FYNNEI. V lost 3 bases, J lost 1 base, and 9 bases lay in between. CDR3 region: CASSDLAVNTGELFF. CDR3 DNA: TGTGCCAGCAGTGATCTAGCTGTGAACACCGGGGAGCTGTTTTTT.

The chain combines TRBV9 with TRBJ1-4; 9 bases align to TRBD1. Losses at the gene ends were 2 bases for V and 8 bases for J; bases not matched to a gene: 7. This CDR3 has 15 residues. Germline CDR1 and CDR2: SGDLS and YYNGEE. CDR3 nucleotides: TGTGCCAGCAGCGTGGGGACAGGGCGAGGGGAAAAACTGTTTTTT. Its translation is CASSVGTGRGEKLFF.

CDR3 loop: CSVLGIGYTF. The CDR3, as DNA: TGCAGTGTTTTGGGGATTGGCTACACCTTC. The J gene is TRBJ1-2, the V gene TRBV20-1; no definite D call. Germline values: CDR1 DFQATT, CDR2 SNEGSKA (reference sequence). The length of the CDR3 is 10 residues. V lost 7 bases, J lost 7 bases, and 10 bases lay in between.

CDR3 nucleotides: TGTGCCTGGAGTCAGGGTGATTATGGCTACACCTTC. The encoded protein is CAWSQGDYGYTF. The gene calls are TRBV30 and TRBJ1-2; D perhaps matches TRBD1 (5 bases). The CDR3 length is 12 residues. Germline V CDR1 and CDR2: GTSNPN, SVGIG (reference sequence). Trimming removed 2 bases at V and 5 bases at J, with 9 bases between.

The table lists this clone with a count of one. V and J are TRBV5-1 and TRBJ1-2; perhaps TRBD1 as D (5 bases). Trimming cost V 4 bases and J 2 bases, with 12 bases left between them. The CDR3 is made up of 14 amino acids. Looked up from germline, CDR1 is SGHRS and CDR2 is YFSETQ. The CDR3 DNA reads TGCGCCAGCAGCACCGGGACGGTAAACTATGGCTACACCTTC. Encoded protein: CASSTGTVNYGYTF.

This clone was counted a few times. The V gene is TRBV6-2 or TRBV6-3, the J gene TRBJ2-7, with D unclear. With 5 bases removed from V and 4 bases from J, the gap between germline ends came to 6 bases. CDR1 and CDR2 (germline): MNHEY, SVGEGT. The CDR3 is 11 amino acids. The CDR3 sequence: CASSKKYEQYF. The CDR3 DNA reads as TGTGCCAGCAGTAAAAAGTACGAGCAGTACTTC.

The CDR3 reads CASSTPGTEGNIQYF. The DNA of the CDR3 is TGTGCCAGCTCAACCCCAGGGACAGAAGGGAACATTCAGTACTTC. The chain combines TRBV27 with TRBJ2-4, with 7 bases fitting TRBD1. The CDR3 is made up of 15 amino acids. The germline CDR1 and CDR2 sequences are MNHEY and SMNVEV (reference sequence). Germline trimming cut 8 bases from V and 7 bases from J; bases unmatched to any gene: 14.

The gene calls are TRBV18 and TRBJ2-1; 10 positions match TRBD2. From germline, CDR1 is KGHSH and CDR2 LQKENI. J gave up 10 bases and V 3 bases, and 6 bases lay outside the gene matches. The CDR3 consists of 14 residues. The CDR3 is CASSPGTSADEQFF. Here the CDR3 DNA reads TGTGCCAGCTCACCCGGGACTAGCGCTGACGAGCAGTTCTTC.

The chain uses TRBV18 and TRBJ2-7, with 7 bases lining up with TRBD1. Germline CDR1 and CDR2: KGHSH and LQKENI. The CDR3 has 13 residues. V lost 3 bases to trimming and J lost 1 base; unmatched junction nucleotides: 0. CDR3 loop: CASSPGQSYEQYF. CDR3 nucleotides: TGTGCCAGCTCACCGGGACAGTCCTACGAGCAGTACTTC.

The chain couples TRBV15 to TRBJ2-7; TRBD2 matches at 11 bases. Germline lookup yields CDR1 LNHNV and CDR2 YYDKDF (reference sequence). The CDR3 spans 16 residues. The V segment lost 6 bases and the J segment 2 bases; nucleotides outside the gene matches: 9. The CDR3 DNA follows: TGTGCCACCAGGGAGTCCGGGACTAGCGGAACCTACGAGCAGTACTTC. This codes for CATRESGTSGTYEQYF. Together with reference TRBV15 and TRBJ2-7, the CDR3 gives the full variable domain: DAMVIQNPRYQVTQFGKPVTLSCSQTLNHNVMYWYQQKSSQAPKLLFHYYDKDFNNEADTPDNFQSRRPNTSFCFLDIRSPGLGDTAMYLCATRESGTSGTYEQYFGPGTRLTVT.